This section outlines one T cell receptor beta chain sequence together with its context. Its matching antigen is unknown. From the 5' RACE reads, TCRdb called clonotypes with MiXCR, one entry per CDR3 protein. The data contain hundreds of thousands of distinct CDR3 sequences, around 30% of them singletons. These data originate in a study of identical twins' blood T cells. Overall study results and limits: Environmental influences on twin similarity could not be excluded. V gene usage reportedly matched far better within twin pairs than unrelated donors.

The donors were healthy female monozygous twins, three pairs in total. Reared together, all three twin pairs probably met the same infectious agents and vaccines. What was sequenced was PBMCs. The TCR was taken from a woman between 18 and 50 years old in good health.

The CDR3 bases are TGCAGTGCTAGTTACATAGGGGGAGCTTTCTTT. Amino acid sequence: CSASYIGGAFF. The chain is built from TRBV20-1 and TRBJ1-1; D is perhaps TRBD1 (6 bases). V lost 3 bases and J 10 bases, leaving 12 bases between the germline ends. Germline CDR1 reads DFQATT; CDR2 reads SNEGSKA (reference sequence). This CDR3 is 11 amino acids long.